These 18 T cell receptor beta chains share one sample of origin, sequenced in a study of tumor and adjacent non-tumor tissue in lung cancer. The template was RNA from unsorted bulk tissue. TCRbeta libraries were built with three rounds of nested PCR, modified from ARM-PCR. Via MiXCR, TCRdb re-called the multiplex PCR reads, giving one row per CDR3 protein. The sample lists about 200,000 distinct CDR3 sequences, 71% seen once, with 25% in the top ten. The sequenced material came from lung tumor tissue. Every receptor here comes from a man aged 55 to 69 with non-small cell lung cancer.

Regarding this clonotype: One base away lies a much larger clone, so this may be a sequencing read error. The rearrangement links TRBV11-2 to TRBJ1-2, with D unresolved. The CDR3 is made up of 13 amino acids. Germline V lookup: CDR1 SGHAT, CDR2 FQNNGV. The CDR3 protein is CARSLESAGRRTF. DNA of the CDR3: TGTGCCCGCAGCTTAGAGTCGGCGGGCCGGCGTACCTTC.

This clonotype was detected many times. The chain recombines TRBV28 with TRBJ2-3; weak D call: TRBD1 (6 bases). The CDR3 is made up of 18 amino acids. Germline V gives CDR1 MDHEN, CDR2 SYDVKM. The ends were cut back, 5 bases at V and 1 base at J, with 22 bases in the middle. The CDR3 nucleotides are TGTGCCAGCAGTCGCGTGTGGGCAGGGGCATGGGGCACAGATACGCAGTATTTT. It yields the protein CASSRVWAGAWGTDTQYF.

This clonotype was seen repeatedly, ten times or more. The chain recombines TRBV4-1 with TRBJ2-5; 8 nucleotides agree with TRBD2. Looked up from germline, CDR1 is MGHRA and CDR2 is YSYEKL. V was clipped by 2 bases and J by 5 bases; unmatched bases: 4. The CDR3 is 14 residues long. CDR3 amino acids: CASSQQRERETQYF. DNA of the CDR3: TGCGCCAGCAGCCAACAGCGGGAGCGGGAGACCCAGTACTTC.

This clonotype showed up many times. The CDR3 region has the DNA TGTGCCAGCAGCTTAAAACAGGGGGCCTTGTCTGAAGCTTTCTTT. Its translation is CASSLKQGALSEAFF. The rearrangement joins TRBV11-2 to TRBJ1-1; 9 bases are a match to TRBD1. Losses at the gene ends were 2 bases for V and 6 bases for J; bases not matched to a gene: 7. The CDR3 extends over 15 amino acids. Germline loops: CDR1 SGHAT, CDR2 FQNNGV.

This clonotype was counted only a few times. This chain connects TRBV28 to TRBJ2-7, with TRBD2 matching 9 bases. The CDR3 consists of 11 residues. The germline V gene has CDR1 MDHEN and CDR2 SYDVKM. Trimming removed 4 bases from V and 12 bases from J; junction bases left unmatched: 4. As DNA, the CDR3 is TGTGCCAGCAGTTCGCAGGGACTAGCGTACTTC. As protein: CASSSQGLAYF.

This clonotype was found once. This rearrangement joins TRBV11-3 to TRBJ2-5, with unresolved D. Germline assignment: CDR1 SGHNT and CDR2 YENEEA. Trimming stripped 4 bases from V and 5 bases from J, with 20 bases between. This CDR3 is 16 amino acids long. CDR3 nucleotides: TGTGCCAGCAGCTACTGGGTGCGACGTGGTTGTGAGACCCAGTACTTC. Translation: CASSYWVRRGCETQYF.

The V gene is TRBV5-5, the J gene TRBJ1-5; 8 bases agree with TRBD1. Trimming took 4 bases from V and 5 from J; bases not matched to a gene: 8. From germline, CDR1 is SGHKS and CDR2 YYEKEE (reference sequence). CDR3 size: 15 residues. The CDR3 DNA reads as TGTGCCAGCAGCAAGACAGGGGAGAACGATCAGCCCCAGCATTTT. Translation: CASSKTGENDQPQHF.

Note on this clonotype: This may be a read error: a much more frequent sequence differs by one nucleotide. This rearrangement joins TRBV13 to TRBJ2-2; tentatively, D is TRBD2 (5 bases). The CDR3 is 15 residues long. Germline CDR1 and CDR2: PRHDT and FYEKMQ (reference sequence). CDR3 region: CASKPYSGGTGEPFF. Written as DNA, the CDR3 is TGTGCCAGCAAGCCTTACTCCGGTGGCACCGGGGAGCCGTTTTTT.

CDR3 DNA sequence: TGTGCCAGCAGTGATGAACTAGCGGGGGCCAATGAGCAGTTCTTC. Translating it yields CASSDELAGANEQFF. The chain employs TRBV6-1 and TRBJ2-1; TRBD2 matches 11 bases. CDR1 is MNHNS, CDR2 SASEGT, per germline. The length of the CDR3 is 15 residues. J lost 6 bases, V lost 3 bases, and 4 bases had no gene match.

As concerns this clonotype: A read error may account for a junction end that differs from germline. The chain is built from TRBV7-8 and TRBJ2-5; perhaps TRBD2 as D (7 bases). The CDR3 contains 15 residues. CDR1 is SGHVS, CDR2 FQNEAQ, per germline. Written as DNA, the CDR3 is TGTGCCAGCAGCTTAGTAAGGGGGAGGGTTGAGATCCAGTACTTC. Translation gives CASSLVRGRVEIQYF.

The V call is TRBV30, the J call TRBJ2-3, with D hard to call. The CDR3 runs to 10 residues. Per the germline V gene, CDR1 is GTSNPN and CDR2 is SVGIG (reference sequence). V was pared by 1 base and J by 5 bases, with 1 base between. The CDR3 bases are TGTGCCTGGAGTGAAGATACGCAGTATTTT. Translated, it gives CAWSEDTQYF. The full variable domain, in which reference TRBV30 and TRBJ2-3 provide the parts outside the CDR3, is SQTIHQWPATLVQPVGSPLSLECTVEGTSNPNLYWYRQAAGRGLQLLFYSVGIGQISSEVPQNLSASRPQDRQFILSSKKLLLSDSGFYLCAWSEDTQYFGPGTRLTVL.

This clonotype is a singleton in its sample. An end of the junction does not agree with germline; a read error may underlie this. The chain combines TRBV11-3 with TRBJ2-5; D perhaps matches TRBD1 (6 bases). Germline V gene sequence: CDR1 SGHNT, CDR2 YENEEA. This CDR3 is built from 14 residues. The CDR3 coding sequence is TGTGCCATCAGCTTAGAGTTCAGAGGGGGGACCCAGTACTTC. Translation: CAISLEFRGGTQYF.

Comments on this clonotype: A read error may account for a junction end that differs from germline. The chain joins TRBV20-1 to TRBJ2-3, with 8 bases aligning to TRBD2. The germline V gene encodes CDR1 DFQATT and CDR2 SNEGSKA (reference sequence). The CDR3 has 14 amino acids. The CDR3 here is CSVASGGQTDTQLF. CDR3 sequence (DNA): TGCAGTGTAGCCTCGGGGGGGCAAACAGATACGCAGCTTTTT.

Concerning this clonotype: The junction departs from the called germline gene at one end, perhaps through a read error. This sequence joins TRBV4-2 and TRBJ1-5; TRBD1 matches 7 bases. Germline V gives CDR1 LGHNA, CDR2 YNFKEQ. This CDR3 comprises 17 residues. The CDR3 loop is CASSQDPETGCHQPQHF. In DNA form, the CDR3 reads TGCGCCAGCAGCCAAGATCCCGAGACAGGGTGTCATCAGCCCCAGCATTTT.

To note about this clonotype: Because it lacks the conserved phenylalanine or tryptophan at the end, this CDR3 is likely a read error. The chain links TRBV11-2 to TRBJ2-1, with D possibly matching TRBD1 (5 bases). CDR1 SGHAT and CDR2 FQNNGV come from the germline V gene. The CDR3 covers 17 residues. Trimming shortened V by 6 bases and J by 4 bases, and 22 bases separated the two germline ends. The CDR3 region is CASRDYRKLFSYNEQFL. CDR3 nucleotide sequence: TGTGCCAGCAGGGATTACAGGAAATTATTCTCATACAATGAGCAGTTCCTC.

The chain uses TRBV6-5 and TRBJ2-1, with 8 bases matching TRBD2. CDR3 length: 16 residues. Germline values: CDR1 MNHEY, CDR2 SVGAGI. CDR3 in amino acids: CEGSYFTGGSDNEQFF. The DNA of the CDR3 is TGTGAAGGCAGTTACTTTACGGGGGGGAGCGACAATGAGCAGTTCTTC.

The chain recombines TRBV6-6 with TRBJ2-3, with D uncertain. Trimming took 11 bases from V and 5 from J, leaving 17 bases between them. This CDR3 has 13 residues. CDR1 and CDR2 (germline): MNHNY, SVGAGI (reference sequence). CDR3 amino acids: CAGKGPTQDTQYF. As DNA, the CDR3 is TGTGCCGGCAAGGGCCCAACCCAAGATACGCAGTATTTT.

Comment on this clonotype: A read error may account for a junction end that differs from germline. This chain uses TRBV11-2 with TRBJ2-5; no clear D gene. This CDR3 comprises 14 residues. From germline, CDR1 is SGHAT and CDR2 FQNNGV. The CDR3 nucleotides read TGTGCCAACAGCCAACGACGGACCGCGGAGACCCAGTACTTC. Its protein product is CANSQRRTAETQYF.